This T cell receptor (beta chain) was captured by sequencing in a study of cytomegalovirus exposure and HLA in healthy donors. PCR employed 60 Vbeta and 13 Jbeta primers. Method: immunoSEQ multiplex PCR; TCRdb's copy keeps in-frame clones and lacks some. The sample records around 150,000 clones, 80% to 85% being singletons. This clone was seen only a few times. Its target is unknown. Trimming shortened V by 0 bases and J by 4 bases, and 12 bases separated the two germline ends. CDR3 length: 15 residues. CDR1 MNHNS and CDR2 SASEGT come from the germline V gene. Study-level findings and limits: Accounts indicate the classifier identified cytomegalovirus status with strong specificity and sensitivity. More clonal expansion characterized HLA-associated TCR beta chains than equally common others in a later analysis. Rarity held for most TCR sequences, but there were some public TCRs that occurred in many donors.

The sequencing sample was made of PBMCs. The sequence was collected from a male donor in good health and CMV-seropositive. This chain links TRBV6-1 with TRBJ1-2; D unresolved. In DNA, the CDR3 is TGTGCCAGCAGTGAAGCGTTTTCAGGTAGCTATGGCTACACCTTC. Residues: CASSEAFSGSYGYTF.